This T cell receptor (beta chain) was retrieved from a study of blood T cell repertoires in COVID-19. Study-wide background: COVID-19 samples, acute and convalescent, were from the United States, Italy and Spain. T cells, B-cell-depleted T cells, or PBMCs provided the cDNA or gDNA that served as material.

V was shortened by 4 bases and J by 0 bases, with 9 bases between the two germline ends. CDR1 MGHRA and CDR2 YSYEKL come from the germline V gene. The CDR3 is 15 amino acids. Original methodology: From reference gene primer amplification, estimates of nucleated cell counts were derived. Assay: immunoSEQ multiplex PCR; the TCRdb copy retains only in-frame clones and omits some. The DNA was the basis for D and trimming; V, J and clone size are from that table. This sample has 80,000 to 90,000 clones, with approximately 79% found just once. Input material: peripheral blood. The genes are TRBV4-1 and TRBJ1-4; no clear D gene. The TCR comes from a man between 65 and 85 years old with acute or convalescent COVID-19. CDR3 in amino acids: CASSPKSATNEKLFF. The CDR3 DNA reads as TGCGCCAGCAGCCCAAAGTCAGCAACTAATGAAAAACTGTTTTTT.